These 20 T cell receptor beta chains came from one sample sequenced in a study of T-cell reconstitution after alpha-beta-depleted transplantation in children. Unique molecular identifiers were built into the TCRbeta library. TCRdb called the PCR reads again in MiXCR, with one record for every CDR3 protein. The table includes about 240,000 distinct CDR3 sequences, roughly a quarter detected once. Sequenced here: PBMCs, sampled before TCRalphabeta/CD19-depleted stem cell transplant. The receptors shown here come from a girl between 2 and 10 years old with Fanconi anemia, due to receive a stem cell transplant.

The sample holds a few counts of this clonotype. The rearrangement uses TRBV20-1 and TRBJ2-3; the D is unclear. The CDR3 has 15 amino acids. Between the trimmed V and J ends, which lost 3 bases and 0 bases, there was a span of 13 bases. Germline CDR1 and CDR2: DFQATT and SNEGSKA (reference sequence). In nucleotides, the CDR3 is TGCAGTGCTAGCGATCCTACCACTAGCACAGATACGCAGTATTTT. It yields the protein CSASDPTTSTDTQYF.

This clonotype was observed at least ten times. CDR3 region: CASSRDARQSLFF. CDR3 sequence (DNA): TGTGCCAGCAGCCGGGATGCCCGACAGTCCCTTTTCTTC. The V gene is TRBV4-2, the J gene TRBJ2-1, with D tentatively TRBD1 (5 bases). CDR1 LGHNA and CDR2 YNFKEQ come from the germline V gene. The length of the CDR3 is 13 residues. V was pared by 4 bases and J by 16 bases, with 20 bases between.

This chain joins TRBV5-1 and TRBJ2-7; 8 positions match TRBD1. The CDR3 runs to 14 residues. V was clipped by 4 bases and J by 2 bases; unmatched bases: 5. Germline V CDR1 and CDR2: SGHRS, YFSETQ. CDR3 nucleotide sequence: TGCGCCAGCAGCACCTGGGACAGGCCCTACGAGCAGTACTTC. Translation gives CASSTWDRPYEQYF.

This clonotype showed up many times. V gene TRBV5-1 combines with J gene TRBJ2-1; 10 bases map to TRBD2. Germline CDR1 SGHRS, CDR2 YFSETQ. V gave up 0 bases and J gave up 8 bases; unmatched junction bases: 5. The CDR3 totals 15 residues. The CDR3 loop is CASSLGLAGVDEQFF. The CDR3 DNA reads TGCGCCAGCAGCTTGGGGCTAGCGGGAGTCGATGAGCAGTTCTTC.

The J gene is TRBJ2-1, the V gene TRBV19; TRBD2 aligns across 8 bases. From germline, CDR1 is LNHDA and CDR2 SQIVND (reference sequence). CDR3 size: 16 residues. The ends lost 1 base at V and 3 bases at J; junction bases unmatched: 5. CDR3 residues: CASSIGRGGHYNEQFF. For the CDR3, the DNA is TGTGCCAGTAGTATAGGTCGGGGGGGCCACTACAATGAGCAGTTCTTC.

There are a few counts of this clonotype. The CDR3 sequence: CASSLGQRASTDTQYF. In DNA form, the CDR3 reads TGCGCCAGCAGCTTGGGCCAGCGGGCCAGCACAGATACGCAGTATTTT. V gene TRBV5-1 combines with J gene TRBJ2-3; tentative D call: TRBD2 (6 bases). Per the germline V gene, CDR1 is SGHRS and CDR2 is YFSETQ. The CDR3 is 16 amino acids. The V end lost 0 bases, the J end lost 0 bases, and 11 bases lay between the germline ends.

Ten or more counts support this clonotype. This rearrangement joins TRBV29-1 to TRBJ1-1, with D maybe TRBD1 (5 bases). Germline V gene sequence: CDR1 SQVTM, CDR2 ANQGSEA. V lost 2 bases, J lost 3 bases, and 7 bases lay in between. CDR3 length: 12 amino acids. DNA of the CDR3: TGCAGCGTTGAACAACAGGACACTGAAGCTTTCTTT. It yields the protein CSVEQQDTEAFF.

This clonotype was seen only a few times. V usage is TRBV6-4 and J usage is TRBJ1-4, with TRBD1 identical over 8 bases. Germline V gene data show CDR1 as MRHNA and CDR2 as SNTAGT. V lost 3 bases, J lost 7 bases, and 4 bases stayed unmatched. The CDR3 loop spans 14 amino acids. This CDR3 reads CASSETGGSEKLFF. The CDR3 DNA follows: TGTGCCAGCAGTGAAACAGGGGGGAGTGAAAAACTGTTTTTT.

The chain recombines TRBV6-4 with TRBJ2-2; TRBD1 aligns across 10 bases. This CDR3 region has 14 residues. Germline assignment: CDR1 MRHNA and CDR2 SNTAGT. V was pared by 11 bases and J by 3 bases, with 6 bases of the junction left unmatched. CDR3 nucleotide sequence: TGTGCCTCATCCGGGACAGGGGACACCGGGGAGCTGTTTTTT. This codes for CASSGTGDTGELFF.

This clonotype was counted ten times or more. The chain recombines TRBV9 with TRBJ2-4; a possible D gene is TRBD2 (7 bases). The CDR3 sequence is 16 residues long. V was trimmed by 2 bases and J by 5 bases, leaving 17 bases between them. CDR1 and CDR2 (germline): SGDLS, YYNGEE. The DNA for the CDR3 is TGTGCCAGCAGCGTCTCCAGAGAAGGGGGGGAAAACATTCAGTACTTC. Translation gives CASSVSREGGENIQYF. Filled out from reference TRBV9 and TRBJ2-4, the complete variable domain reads DSGVTQTPKHLITATGQRVTLRCSPRSGDLSVYWYQQSLDQGLQFLIQYYNGEERAKGNILERFSAQQFPDLHSELNLSSLELGDSALYFCASSVSREGGENIQYFGAGTRLSVL.

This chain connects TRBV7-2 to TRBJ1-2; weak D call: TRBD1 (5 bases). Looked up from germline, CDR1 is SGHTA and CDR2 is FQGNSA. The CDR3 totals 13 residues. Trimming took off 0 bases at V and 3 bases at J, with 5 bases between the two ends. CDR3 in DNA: TGTGCCAGCAGCTTAGCCAGGGACTATGGCTACACCTTC. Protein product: CASSLARDYGYTF.

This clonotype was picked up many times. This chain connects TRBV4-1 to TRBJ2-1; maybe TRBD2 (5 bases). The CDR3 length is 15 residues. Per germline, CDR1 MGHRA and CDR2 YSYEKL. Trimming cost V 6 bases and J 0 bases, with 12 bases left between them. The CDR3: CASRRTSFSYNEQFF. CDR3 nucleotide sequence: TGCGCCAGCAGGCGAACTAGTTTCTCCTACAATGAGCAGTTCTTC.

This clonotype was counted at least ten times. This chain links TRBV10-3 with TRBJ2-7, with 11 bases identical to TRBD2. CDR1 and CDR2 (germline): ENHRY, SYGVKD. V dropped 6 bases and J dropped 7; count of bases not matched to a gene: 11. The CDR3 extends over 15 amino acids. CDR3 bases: TGTGCCATCAGCGTCGCTAGCGGGGGGTTAATAGAGCAGTACTTC. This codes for CAISVASGGLIEQYF.

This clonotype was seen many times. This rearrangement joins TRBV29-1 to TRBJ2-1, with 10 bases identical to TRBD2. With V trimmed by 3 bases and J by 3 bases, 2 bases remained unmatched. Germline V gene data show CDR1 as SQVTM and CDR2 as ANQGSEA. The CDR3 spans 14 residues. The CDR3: CSVDTSGDYNEQFF. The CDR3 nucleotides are TGCAGCGTTGACACTAGCGGGGACTACAATGAGCAGTTCTTC.

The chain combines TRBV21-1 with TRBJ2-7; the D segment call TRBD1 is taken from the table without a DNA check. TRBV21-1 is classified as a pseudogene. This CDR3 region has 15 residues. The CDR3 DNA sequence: TGTGCCAGCAGCAACCGAGAAGGGACGGTCTATGAGCAGTACTTC. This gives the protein CASSNREGTVYEQYF.

The chain's CDR3 is CSVERGGLGETQYF. The CDR3 bases are TGCAGCGTTGAAAGGGGCGGGTTGGGGGAGACCCAGTACTTC. V and J are TRBV29-1 and TRBJ2-5; either TRBD1 or TRBD2 may supply D (5 bases each). CDR1 and CDR2 from the germline V gene are SQVTM and ANQGSEA. This CDR3 comprises 14 residues. Between the trimmed V and J ends, which lost 2 bases and 5 bases, there was a span of 15 bases.

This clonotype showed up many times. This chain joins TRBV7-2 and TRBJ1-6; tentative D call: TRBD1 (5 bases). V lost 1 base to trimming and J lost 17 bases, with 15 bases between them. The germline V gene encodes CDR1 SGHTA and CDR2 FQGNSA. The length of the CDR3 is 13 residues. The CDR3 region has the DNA TGTGCCAGCAGCTTAGACCAGGGCCTCGCGTTCCACTTT. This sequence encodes CASSLDQGLAFHF.

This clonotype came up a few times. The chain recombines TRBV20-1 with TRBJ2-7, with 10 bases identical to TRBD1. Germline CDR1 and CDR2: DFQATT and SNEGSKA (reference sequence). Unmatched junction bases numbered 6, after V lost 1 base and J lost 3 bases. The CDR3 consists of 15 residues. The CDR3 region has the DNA TGCAGTGCTAGAGGAGGACAGGGGGGATACTACGAGCAGTACTTC. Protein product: CSARGGQGGYYEQYF.

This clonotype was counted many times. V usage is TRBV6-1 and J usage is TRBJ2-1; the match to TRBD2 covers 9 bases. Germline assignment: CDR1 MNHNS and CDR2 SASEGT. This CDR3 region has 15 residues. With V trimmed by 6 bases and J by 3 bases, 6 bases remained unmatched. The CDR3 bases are TGTGCCAGCAGAGAAAGCGGGGGGCTCTACAATGAGCAGTTCTTC. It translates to CASRESGGLYNEQFF.

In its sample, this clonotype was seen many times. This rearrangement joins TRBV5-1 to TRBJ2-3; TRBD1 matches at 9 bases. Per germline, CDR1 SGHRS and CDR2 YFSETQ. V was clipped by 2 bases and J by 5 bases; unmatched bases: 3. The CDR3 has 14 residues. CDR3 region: CASSLPGQGDTQYF. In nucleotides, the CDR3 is TGCGCCAGCAGCTTACCGGGACAGGGAGATACGCAGTATTTT.